This record concerns one T cell receptor (beta chain) sequence. The data stem from a study of shared clonotypes between healthy human individuals. The CDR3 runs 13 residues. Per germline, CDR1 SGHKS and CDR2 YYEKEE (reference sequence). The V end lost 0 bases, the J end lost 1 base, and 5 bases lay between the germline ends. This table comes from immunoSEQ multiplex PCR, and its TCRdb copy is limited to in-frame clones, with some not included. The data contain approximately 510,000 clones, about four fifths of them singletons. The chain is built from TRBV5-5 and TRBJ2-7; D uncertain. The TCR originated in a woman in her forties in good health. Some clones in this sample may be carry-over from other donors' samples. Sequencing input: PBMCs. In DNA, the CDR3 is TGTGCCAGCAGCTTGGTGCAGTCCTACGAGCAGTACTTC. Translation gives CASSLVQSYEQYF.